A selection of T cell receptor beta chains follows, all from one sample in a study of blood T cell repertoires in COVID-19. The protocol was immunoSEQ multiplex PCR, while the TCRdb copy is restricted to in-frame clones and leaves out a portion. This table holds approximately 250,000 clones, over 70% found once. Specimen: peripheral blood. The receptors stem from a woman aged 70-85 years with COVID-19, enrolled during active disease. Each CDR3 is given with its conserved first and last residue. A D gene is named only where the DNA matches it firmly. The size entry is marked missing in some rows and otherwise reads once, few, many or a size class.

j_call d_call clone_size v_call cdr3_nt cdr3_aa
TRBJ1-4 NA NA TRBV15 TGTGCCACCAGCAGAGATCAGGGTAATGAAAAACTGTTTTTT CATSRDQGNEKLFF
TRBJ1-3 TRBD1 NA TRBV27 TGTGCCAGCAGTTCGACCTCAGGGGGCTCTGGAAACACCATATATTTT CASSSTSGGSGNTIYF
TRBJ1-6 TRBD1 NA TRBV5-1 TGCGCCAGCAGCGTCGGGACAGGGCATTCACCCCTCCACTTT CASSVGTGHSPLHF
TRBJ2-1 TRBD2 NA TRBV7-2 TGTGCCAGCAGCTTAGGTCCTAGCGGCTACAATGAGCAGTTCTTC CASSLGPSGYNEQFF
TRBJ1-1 NA NA TRBV5-1 TGCGCCAGCAGCCTCGGGACAATGAACACTGAAGCTTTCTTT CASSLGTMNTEAFF
TRBJ2-7 NA few TRBV11-1 TGTGCCAGCAGCAGGGGGACCTCCTACGAGCAGTACTTC CASSRGTSYEQYF
TRBJ1-1 NA few TRBV6-5 TGTGCCAGCAGTCCCTTTGGCCCCGTGAACACTGAAGCTTTCTTT CASSPFGPVNTEAFF
TRBJ2-1 NA NA TRBV15 TGTGCCACCAGCAAAAGGCTAGCTGGCGATGAGCAGTTCTTC CATSKRLAGDEQFF
TRBJ1-4 TRBD1 NA TRBV11-2 TGTGCCAGCAGCTTACCCAGGGGGGCTAATGAAAAACTGTTTTTT CASSLPRGANEKLFF
TRBJ1-1 TRBD1 few TRBV7-6 TGTGCCAGCAGCTCCGGACAGGGATTTAGCGCTGAAGCTTTCTTT CASSSGQGFSAEAFF
TRBJ2-1 TRBD1 NA TRBV5-1 TGCGCCAGCAGAAGTATTTTGTTTGGGACAGGGACATACAATGAGCAGTTCTTC CASRSILFGTGTYNEQFF
TRBJ2-5 NA NA TRBV29-1 TGCAGCGCCGGGACATTGGGCCAAGAGACCCAGTACTTC CSAGTLGQETQYF
TRBJ1-2 NA once TRBV6-5 TGTGCCAGCAGAGACACTGGAGGGGCTGATGGCTACACCTTC CASRDTGGADGYTF
TRBJ1-1 NA NA TRBV19 TGTGCCAGTAGTACCCGGGAGAACACTGAAGCTTTCTTT CASSTRENTEAFF
TRBJ2-1 TRBD1 NA TRBV19 TGTGCCAGTAGTGTGGCCAGGGGGATCGACAATGAGCAGTTCTTC CASSVARGIDNEQFF
TRBJ1-6 TRBD1 NA TRBV27 TGTGCCAGCAGTGGGGACAGAGATAATTCACCCCTCCACTTT CASSGDRDNSPLHF
TRBJ2-7 NA NA TRBV24-1 TGTGCCACCAGTGACCCGGCCCAAGGGAGGTACGAGCAGTACTTC CATSDPAQGRYEQYF
TRBJ2-5 NA NA TRBV18 TGTGCCAGCTCACCACCGGCCCTTCAAGAGACCCAGTACTTC CASSPPALQETQYF
TRBJ2-3 TRBD1 NA TRBV3-1/TRBV3-2 TGTGCCAGCAGCCTCCTAAAGACAGGGGCTGCAGATACGCAGTATTTT CASSLLKTGAADTQYF
TRBJ1-5 TRBD1 many TRBV2 TGTGCCAGCAGTGAAGGACAGGGTGGTCAGCCCCAGCATTTT CASSEGQGGQPQHF
TRBJ2-3 NA NA TRBV18 TGTGCCAGCATACTACGGGACACCGGGACAGATACGCAGTATTTT CASILRDTGTDTQYF
TRBJ2-5 NA NA TRBV7-9 TGTGCCAGCAGCGTTAACCAAGGGGGACTATGGGAGACCCAGTACTTC CASSVNQGGLWETQYF
TRBJ2-3 NA NA TRBV4-2 TGTGCCAGCAGCCAAGAGACTCGCGAGGGTGGACGATATTTT CASSQETREGGRYF
TRBJ1-4 NA NA TRBV27 TGTGCCAGCAGTTTGGCTTTACAGGACAAACTGTTTTTT CASSLALQDKLFF
TRBJ1-5 TRBD1 NA TRBV3-1/TRBV3-2 TGTGCCAGCAGCCAAGGACAGGGACCCAATCAGCCCCAGCATTTT CASSQGQGPNQPQHF
TRBJ2-7 NA NA TRBV9 TGTGCCAGCAGCGTAGAGGTGGGAGTAATTTACGAGCAGTACTTC CASSVEVGVIYEQYF
TRBJ2-5 TRBD1 few TRBV24-1 TGTGCCACCAGTTACAGGGGAAAAGAGACCCAGTACTTC CATSYRGKETQYF
TRBJ2-1 TRBD2 NA TRBV5-1 TGCGCCAGCAGCCCTAACCCTTCTAGCGGACCCAATGAGCAGTTCTTC CASSPNPSSGPNEQFF